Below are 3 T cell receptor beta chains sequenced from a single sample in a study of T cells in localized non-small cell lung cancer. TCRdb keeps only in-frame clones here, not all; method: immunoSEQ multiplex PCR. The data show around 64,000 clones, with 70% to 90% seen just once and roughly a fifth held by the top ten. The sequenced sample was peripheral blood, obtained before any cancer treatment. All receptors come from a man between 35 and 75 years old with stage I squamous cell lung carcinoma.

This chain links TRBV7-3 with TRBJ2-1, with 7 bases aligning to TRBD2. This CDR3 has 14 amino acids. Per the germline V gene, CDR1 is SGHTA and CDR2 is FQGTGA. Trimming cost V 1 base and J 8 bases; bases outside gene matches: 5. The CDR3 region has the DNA TGTGCCAGCAGCTTAAAAACTCGGGGGGATGAGCAGTTCTTC. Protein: CASSLKTRGDEQFF. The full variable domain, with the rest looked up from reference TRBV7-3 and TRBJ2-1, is GAGVSQTPSNKVTEKGKYVELRCDPISGHTALYWYRQSLGQGPEFLIYFQGTGAADDSGLPNDRFFAVRPEGSVSTLKIQRTERGDSAVYLCASSLKTRGDEQFFGPGTRLTVL.

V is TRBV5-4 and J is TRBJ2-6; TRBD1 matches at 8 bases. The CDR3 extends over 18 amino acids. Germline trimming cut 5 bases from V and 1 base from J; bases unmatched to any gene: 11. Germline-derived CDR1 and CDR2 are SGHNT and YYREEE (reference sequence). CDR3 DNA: TGTGCCAGCAGACCGACAGGGGACGGGATATCTGGGGCCAACGTCCTGACTTTC. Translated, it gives CASRPTGDGISGANVLTF.

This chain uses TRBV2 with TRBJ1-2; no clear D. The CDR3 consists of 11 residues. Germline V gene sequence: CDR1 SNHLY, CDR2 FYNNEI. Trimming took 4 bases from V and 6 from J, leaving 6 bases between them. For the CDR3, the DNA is TGTGCCAGCAGTGCTTGGGATGGCTACACCTTC. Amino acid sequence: CASSAWDGYTF. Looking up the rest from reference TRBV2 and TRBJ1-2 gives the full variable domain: EPEVTQTPSHQVTQMGQEVILRCVPISNHLYFYWYRQILGQKVEFLVSFYNNEISEKSEIFDDQFSVERPDGSNFTLKIRSTKLEDSAMYFCASSAWDGYTFGSGTRLTVV.